This entry concerns a single TCR beta chain. There is no known antigen for this receptor. No base qualities exist here, and no much larger clone lies one base off it. The sample is drawn from a study of T cell responses to AZD1222 COVID-19 vaccine (dated by TCRdb to about 2021). Describing the broader study: AZD1222 recipients with second doses at about 4 weeks or about 12 weeks were pooled, because spike-specific TCR depth and breadth did not differ between schedules. A total of 233 trial participants underwent TCR sequencing, of whom about 200 had received two doses of AZD1222 and around 26 had received two doses of the MenACWY control vaccine. Trial participants were enrolled by age into 18-55, 56-69 and 70-plus year subgroups, with around 140, 26 and 57 TCR-sequenced participants respectively. What the research found in general, with its limitations: The whole spike protein was spanned by vaccine-associated CD4 TCRs, and dominant responses were seen in regions 160-218 and 743-854. Spike-specific TCR breadth and depth rose significantly after two AZD1222 doses compared with day 0 and with MenACWY recipients. Epitopes outside the regions mutated in the B.1.351 and B.1.1.7 variants were reportedly recognized by nearly half of the unique spike-specific TCRs. No day 14 peak-response samples were available, so repertoires were characterized only after the peak T cell response. Participants were mostly white British and included more females than males, and it was suggested by the authors that clonal diversity may have been underestimated. Only a handful of AZD1222 recipients were SARS-CoV-2 seropositive at baseline, limiting conclusions about previously exposed vaccinees. The 56-69-year group was small, and its depth increase did not reach significance, likely because of low power.

The CDR3 regions of human TCRbeta chains were subjected to immunosequencing. Per the original workflow: TCRs in the repertoires were compared against a reference library of SARS-CoV-2-specific TCRs that had been generated with the MIRA antigen-specificity platform. Breadth meant the fraction of unique TCRs that were SARS-CoV-2-associated, whereas depth meant the fraction of total T cells that were SARS-CoV-2-associated. Using the MIRA data, each spike-specific TCR was assigned both to the spike region to which the TCR was reactive and to a CD4 or CD8 class. Log10-transformed breadth and depth values were compared by one-way ANOVA with Sidak's multiple comparisons tests. The table was pulled from immuneACCESS by TCRdb, which kept in-frame rearrangements only. Such tables lose some clones; where checked, under half of the loss comes from unresolved V genes, and the rest has no known cause. V, J and clone size reflect that table, while D and trimming were determined from the DNA. The sample includes 130,000 or so clones, with roughly 89% observed a single time. 28% of the sample belongs to the ten largest clones.

The time point label here, explained by the study, means: baseline before first vaccination. Samples from vaccinated people were obtained from the UK trials COV001 and COV002, which included a single-blind randomized controlled phase 2/3 trial of AZD1222 (ChAdOx1 nCoV-19) in healthy adults. Trial participant PBMC samples were collected at day 0 and day 28 after the second dose for TCRbeta chain sequencing. Trimming removed 5 bases from V and 10 bases from J; the gene matches leave 9 bases unexplained. Reading from cysteine to phenylalanine, the CDR3 counts 15 amino acids. Only CDR3 DNA is held: 45 bases, read in frame from base 1. Via the germline V gene (reference sequence), CDR1 is SEHNR and CDR2 FQNEAQ.

Sequenced here: peripheral blood, sampled on day 0 of AZD1222 vaccination. This clonotype was obtained from an adult in good health. This sequence uses TRBV7-9 and TRBJ1-6; 9 bases in between match TRBD1. Here the CDR3 is given as CASSEGQGKGSPLHF. The DNA sequence follows: TGTGCCAGCAGCGAGGGACAGGGAAAGGGATCACCCCTCCACTTT.